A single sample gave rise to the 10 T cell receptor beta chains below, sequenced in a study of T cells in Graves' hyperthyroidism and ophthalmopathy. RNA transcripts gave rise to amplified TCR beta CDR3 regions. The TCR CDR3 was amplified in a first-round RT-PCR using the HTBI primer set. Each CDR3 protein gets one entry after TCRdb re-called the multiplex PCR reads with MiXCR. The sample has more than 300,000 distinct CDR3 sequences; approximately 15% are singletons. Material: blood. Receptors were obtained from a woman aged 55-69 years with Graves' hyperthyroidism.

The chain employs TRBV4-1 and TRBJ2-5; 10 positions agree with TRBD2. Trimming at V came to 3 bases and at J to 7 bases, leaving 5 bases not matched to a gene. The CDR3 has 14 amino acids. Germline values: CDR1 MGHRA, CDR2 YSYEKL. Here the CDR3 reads CASSQGTSVWTQYF. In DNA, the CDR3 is TGCGCCAGCAGCCAGGGGACTAGCGTGTGGACCCAGTACTTC.

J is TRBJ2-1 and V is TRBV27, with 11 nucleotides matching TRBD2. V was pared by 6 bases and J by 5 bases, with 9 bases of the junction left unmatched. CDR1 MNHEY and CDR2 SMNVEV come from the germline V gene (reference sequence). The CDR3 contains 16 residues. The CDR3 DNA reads TGTGCCAGCAGCCCATTACTAGCGGGAGTAAACAATGAGCAGTTCTTC. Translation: CASSPLLAGVNNEQFF.

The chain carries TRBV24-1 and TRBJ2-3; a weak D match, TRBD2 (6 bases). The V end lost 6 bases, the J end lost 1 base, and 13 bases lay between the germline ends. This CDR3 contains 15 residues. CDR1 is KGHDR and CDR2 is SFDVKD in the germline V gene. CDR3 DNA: TGTGCCACCAGTCGCTGGGGAGGTGGCACAGATACGCAGTATTTT. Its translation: CATSRWGGGTDTQYF.

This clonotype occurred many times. The CDR3 region has the DNA TGTGCCAGCAGCCCCCCAGCAGGGGGAGGTGGGGCTTTCTTT. It encodes CASSPPAGGGGAFF. V gene TRBV3-1 combines with J gene TRBJ1-1; 7 nucleotides match TRBD1. The CDR3 length is 14 residues. The junction had 13 bases not matched to a gene; V was cut back by 4 bases and J by 11 bases. Germline CDR1 is LGHDT and CDR2 is YNNKEL (reference sequence). Based on the CDR3 plus reference TRBV3-1 and TRBJ1-1, the full variable domain is DTAVSQTPKYLVTQMGNDKSIKCEQNLGHDTMYWYKQDSKKFLKIMFSYNNKELIINETVPNRFSPKSPDKAHLNLHINSLELGDSAVYFCASSPPAGGGGAFFGQGTRLTVV.

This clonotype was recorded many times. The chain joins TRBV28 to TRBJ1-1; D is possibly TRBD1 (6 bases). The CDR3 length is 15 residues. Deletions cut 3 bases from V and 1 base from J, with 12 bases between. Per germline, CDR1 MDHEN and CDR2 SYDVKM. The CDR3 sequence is CASSFRGRKNTEAFF. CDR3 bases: TGTGCCAGCAGTTTCCGGGGGCGAAAGAACACTGAAGCTTTCTTT.

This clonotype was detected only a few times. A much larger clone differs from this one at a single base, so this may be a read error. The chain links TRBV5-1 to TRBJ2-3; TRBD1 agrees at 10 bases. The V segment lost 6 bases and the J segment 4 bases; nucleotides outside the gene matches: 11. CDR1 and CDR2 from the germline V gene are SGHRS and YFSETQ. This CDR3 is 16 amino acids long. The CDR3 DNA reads TGCGCCAGCACCCCAGAGGGACAGGGGAGCGCAGATACGCAGTATTTT. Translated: CASTPEGQGSADTQYF.

The CDR3 DNA reads as TGTGCCAGCAGCGCATCCAGCTTCAATGAGCAGTTCTTC. Translation gives CASSASSFNEQFF. The rearrangement uses TRBV5-4 and TRBJ2-1; D remains ambiguous. The CDR3 totals 13 residues. The V gene lost 4 bases and the J gene lost 6 bases, with 11 bases spanning the gap. CDR1 SGHNT and CDR2 YYREEE come from the germline V gene (reference sequence).

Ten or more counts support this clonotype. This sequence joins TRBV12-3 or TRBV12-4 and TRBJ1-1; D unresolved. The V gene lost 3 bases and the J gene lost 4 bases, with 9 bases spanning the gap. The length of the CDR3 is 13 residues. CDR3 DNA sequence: TGTGCCAGCAGTTTGTCGGCAGCCACTGAAGCTTTCTTT. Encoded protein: CASSLSAATEAFF.

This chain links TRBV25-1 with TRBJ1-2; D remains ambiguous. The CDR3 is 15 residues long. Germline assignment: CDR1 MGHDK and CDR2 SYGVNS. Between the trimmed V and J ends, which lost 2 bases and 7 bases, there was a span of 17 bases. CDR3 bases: TGTGCCAGCAGTGAAGGTAGAGGCTACATGGCTGGCTACACCTTC. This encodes CASSEGRGYMAGYTF.

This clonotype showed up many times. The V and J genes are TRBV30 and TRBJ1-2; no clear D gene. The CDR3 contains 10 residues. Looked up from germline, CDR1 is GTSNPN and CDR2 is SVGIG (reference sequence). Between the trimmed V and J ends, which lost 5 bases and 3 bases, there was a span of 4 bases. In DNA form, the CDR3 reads TGTGCCTGGCATGACTATGGCTACACCTTC. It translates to CAWHDYGYTF.